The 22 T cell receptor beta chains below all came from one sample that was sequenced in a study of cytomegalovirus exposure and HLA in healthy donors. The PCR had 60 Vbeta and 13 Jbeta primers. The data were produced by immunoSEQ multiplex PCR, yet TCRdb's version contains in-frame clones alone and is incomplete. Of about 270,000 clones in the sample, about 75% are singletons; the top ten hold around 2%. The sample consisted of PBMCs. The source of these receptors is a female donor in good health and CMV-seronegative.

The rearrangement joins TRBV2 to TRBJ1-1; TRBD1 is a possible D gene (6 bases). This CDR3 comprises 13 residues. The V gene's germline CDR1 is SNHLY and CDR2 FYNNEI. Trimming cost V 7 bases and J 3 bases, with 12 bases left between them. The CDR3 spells CASIQGGDTEAFF. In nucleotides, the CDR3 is TGTGCCAGCATCCAAGGGGGAGACACTGAAGCTTTCTTT.

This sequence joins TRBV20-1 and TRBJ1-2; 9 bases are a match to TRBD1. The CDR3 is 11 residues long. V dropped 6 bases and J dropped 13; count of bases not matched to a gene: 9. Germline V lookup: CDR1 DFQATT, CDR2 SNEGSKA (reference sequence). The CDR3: CSADDRGKSTF. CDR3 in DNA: TGCAGTGCCGATGACAGGGGGAAGTCCACCTTC.

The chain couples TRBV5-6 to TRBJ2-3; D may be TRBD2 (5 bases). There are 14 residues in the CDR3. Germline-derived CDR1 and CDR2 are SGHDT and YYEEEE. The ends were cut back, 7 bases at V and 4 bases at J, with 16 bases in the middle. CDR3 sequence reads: CASRESGSPDTQYF. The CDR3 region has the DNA TGTGCCAGCCGGGAATCGGGATCGCCAGATACGCAGTATTTT.

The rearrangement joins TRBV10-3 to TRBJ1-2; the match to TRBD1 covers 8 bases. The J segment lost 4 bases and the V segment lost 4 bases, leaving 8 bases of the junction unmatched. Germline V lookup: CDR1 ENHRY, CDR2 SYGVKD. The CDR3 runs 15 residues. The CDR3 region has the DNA TGTGCCATCAGTGCAGGACAGGGCCGGGGCTATGGCTACACCTTC. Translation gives CAISAGQGRGYGYTF.

The CDR3 sequence is CASRLGQGALNTEAFF. CDR3 bases: TGTGCCAGCAGGTTAGGACAGGGGGCTCTGAACACTGAAGCTTTCTTT. The chain recombines TRBV9 with TRBJ1-1; 11 bases line up with TRBD1. This CDR3 contains 16 residues. J lost 0 bases, V lost 5 bases, and 6 bases had no gene match. Germline V gene lookup returns CDR1 SGDLS and CDR2 YYNGEE.

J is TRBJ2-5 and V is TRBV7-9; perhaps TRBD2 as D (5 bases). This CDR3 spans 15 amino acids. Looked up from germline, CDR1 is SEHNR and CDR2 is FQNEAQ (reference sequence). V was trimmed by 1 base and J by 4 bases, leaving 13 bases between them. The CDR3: CASSLEGRGPETQYF. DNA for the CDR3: TGTGCCAGCAGCTTAGAAGGGAGAGGTCCAGAGACCCAGTACTTC.

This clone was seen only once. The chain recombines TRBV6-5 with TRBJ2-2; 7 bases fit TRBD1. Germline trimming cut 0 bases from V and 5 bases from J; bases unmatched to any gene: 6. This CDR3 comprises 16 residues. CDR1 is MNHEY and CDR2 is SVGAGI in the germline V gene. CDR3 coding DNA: TGTGCCAGCAGTTACTCGACGTCAGGGGGAACCGGGGAGCTGTTTTTT. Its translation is CASSYSTSGGTGELFF.

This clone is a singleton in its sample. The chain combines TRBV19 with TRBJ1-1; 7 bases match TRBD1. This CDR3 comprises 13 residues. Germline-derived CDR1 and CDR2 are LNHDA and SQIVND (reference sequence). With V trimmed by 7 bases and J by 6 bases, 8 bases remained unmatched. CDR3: CASTHDRAAEAFF. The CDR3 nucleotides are TGTGCCAGTACCCATGACAGGGCCGCTGAAGCTTTCTTT.

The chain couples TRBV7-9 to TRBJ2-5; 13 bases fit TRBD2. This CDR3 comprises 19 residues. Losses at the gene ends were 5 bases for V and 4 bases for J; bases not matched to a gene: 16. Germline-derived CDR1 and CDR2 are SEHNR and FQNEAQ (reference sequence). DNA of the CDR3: TGTGCCAGCAGCCACAGGGAGCCTGTGAGGACTAGCGGGAGAGAGACCCAGTACTTC. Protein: CASSHREPVRTSGRETQYF.

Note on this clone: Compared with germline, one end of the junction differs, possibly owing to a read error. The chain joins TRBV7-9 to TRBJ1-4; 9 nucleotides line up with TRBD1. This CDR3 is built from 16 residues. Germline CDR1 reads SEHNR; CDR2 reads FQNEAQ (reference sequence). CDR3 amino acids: CSSSLGWGTGREKLFF. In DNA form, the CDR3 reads TGTTCCAGCAGCTTAGGGTGGGGGACAGGGCGTGAAAAACTGTTTTTT. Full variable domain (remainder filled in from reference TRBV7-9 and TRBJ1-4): DTGVSQNPRHKITKRGQNVTFRCDPISEHNRLYWYRQTLGQGPEFLTYFQNEAQLEKSRLLSDRFSAERPKGSFSTLEIQRTEQGDSAMYLCSSSLGWGTGREKLFFGSGTQLSVL.

The CDR3 loop is CASSSGLHLEQFF. CDR3 bases: TGTGCCAGCAGCTCGGGACTCCACCTCGAGCAGTTCTTC. The genes are TRBV28 and TRBJ2-1; TRBD2 might be the D (6 bases). V lost 6 bases and J lost 10, with 16 bases in between. Looked up from germline, CDR1 is MDHEN and CDR2 is SYDVKM. This CDR3 has 13 amino acids.

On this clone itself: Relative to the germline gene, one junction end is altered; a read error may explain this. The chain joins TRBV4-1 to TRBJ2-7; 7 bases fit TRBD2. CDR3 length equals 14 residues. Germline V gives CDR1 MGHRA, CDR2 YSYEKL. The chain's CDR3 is CASSQEERGYEQYF. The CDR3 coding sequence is TGTGCCAGCAGCCAAGAGGAGCGGGGCTACGAGCAGTACTTC.

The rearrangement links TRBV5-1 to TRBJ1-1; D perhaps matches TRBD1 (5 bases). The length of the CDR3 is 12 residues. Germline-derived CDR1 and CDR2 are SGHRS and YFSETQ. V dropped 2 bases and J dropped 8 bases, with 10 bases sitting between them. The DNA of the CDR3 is TGCGCCAGCAGCTTTTCGGCAGGGGAAGCTTTCTTT. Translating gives CASSFSAGEAFF.

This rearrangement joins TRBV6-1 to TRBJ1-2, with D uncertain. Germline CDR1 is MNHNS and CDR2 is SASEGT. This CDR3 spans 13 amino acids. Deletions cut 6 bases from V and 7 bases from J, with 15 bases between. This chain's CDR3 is CASRQGSLSGYTF. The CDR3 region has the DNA TGTGCCAGCAGGCAAGGGAGCCTGAGTGGCTACACCTTC.

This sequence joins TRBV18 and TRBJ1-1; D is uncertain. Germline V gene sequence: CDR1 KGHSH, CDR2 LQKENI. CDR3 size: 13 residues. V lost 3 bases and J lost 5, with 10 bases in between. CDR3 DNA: TGTGCCAGCTCACCCTTCTTGTCGACTGAAGCTTTCTTT. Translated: CASSPFLSTEAFF. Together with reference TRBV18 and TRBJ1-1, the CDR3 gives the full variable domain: NAGVMQNPRHLVRRRGQEARLRCSPMKGHSHVYWYRQLPEEGLKFMVYLQKENIIDESGMPKERFSAEFPKEGPSILRIQQVVRGDSAAYFCASSPFLSTEAFFGQGTRLTVV.

CDR3 loop: CAWTFRGAQYF. DNA of the CDR3: TGTGCCTGGACCTTCAGGGGTGCGCAGTACTTC. The V call is TRBV30, the J call TRBJ2-7; D possibly corresponds to TRBD1 (6 bases). Germline V lookup: CDR1 GTSNPN, CDR2 SVGIG (reference sequence). CDR3 length: 11 residues. The germline V and J ends were trimmed by 4 bases and 9 bases, with 13 bases remaining between them.

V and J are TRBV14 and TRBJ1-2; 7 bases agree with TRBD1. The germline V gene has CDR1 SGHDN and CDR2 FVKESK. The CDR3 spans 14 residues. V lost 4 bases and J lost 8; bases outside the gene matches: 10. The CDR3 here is CASSPMGRTGGYTF. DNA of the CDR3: TGTGCCAGCAGCCCCATGGGTAGGACAGGAGGCTACACCTTC.

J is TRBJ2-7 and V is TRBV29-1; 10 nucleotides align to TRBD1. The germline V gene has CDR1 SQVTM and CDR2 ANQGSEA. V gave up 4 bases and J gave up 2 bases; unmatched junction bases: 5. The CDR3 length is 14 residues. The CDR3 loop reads CSVGGTGDPYEQYF. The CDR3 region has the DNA TGCAGCGTTGGGGGGACAGGGGATCCCTACGAGCAGTACTTC.

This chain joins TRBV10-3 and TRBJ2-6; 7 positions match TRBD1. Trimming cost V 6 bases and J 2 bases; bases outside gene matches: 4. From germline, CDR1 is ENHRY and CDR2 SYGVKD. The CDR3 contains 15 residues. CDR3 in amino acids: CAIRGDRAGANVLTF. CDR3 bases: TGTGCCATCAGGGGTGACAGGGCTGGGGCCAACGTCCTGACTTTC.

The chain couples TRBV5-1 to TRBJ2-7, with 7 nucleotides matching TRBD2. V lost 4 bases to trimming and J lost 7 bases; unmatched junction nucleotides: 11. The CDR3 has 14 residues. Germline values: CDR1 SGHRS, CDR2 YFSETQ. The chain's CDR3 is CASSVEGTGGEQYF. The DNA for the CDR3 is TGCGCCAGCAGCGTTGAGGGGACCGGGGGGGAGCAGTACTTC.

The CDR3 coding sequence is TGTGCCTGGAGTCCAGGGCCGAGTCAGCCCCAGCATTTT. Protein: CAWSPGPSQPQHF. The chain is built from TRBV30 and TRBJ1-5; D is perhaps TRBD1 (5 bases). Per germline, CDR1 GTSNPN and CDR2 SVGIG (reference sequence). The CDR3 runs 13 residues. V gave up 2 bases and J gave up 6 bases, with 11 bases separating them.

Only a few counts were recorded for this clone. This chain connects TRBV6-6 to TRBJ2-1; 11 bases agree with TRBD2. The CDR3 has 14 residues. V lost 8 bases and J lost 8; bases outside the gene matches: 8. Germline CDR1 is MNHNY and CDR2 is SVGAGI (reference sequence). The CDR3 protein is CASRLAGLIDEQFF. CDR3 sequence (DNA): TGTGCCAGCCGACTAGCGGGACTTATCGATGAGCAGTTCTTC.